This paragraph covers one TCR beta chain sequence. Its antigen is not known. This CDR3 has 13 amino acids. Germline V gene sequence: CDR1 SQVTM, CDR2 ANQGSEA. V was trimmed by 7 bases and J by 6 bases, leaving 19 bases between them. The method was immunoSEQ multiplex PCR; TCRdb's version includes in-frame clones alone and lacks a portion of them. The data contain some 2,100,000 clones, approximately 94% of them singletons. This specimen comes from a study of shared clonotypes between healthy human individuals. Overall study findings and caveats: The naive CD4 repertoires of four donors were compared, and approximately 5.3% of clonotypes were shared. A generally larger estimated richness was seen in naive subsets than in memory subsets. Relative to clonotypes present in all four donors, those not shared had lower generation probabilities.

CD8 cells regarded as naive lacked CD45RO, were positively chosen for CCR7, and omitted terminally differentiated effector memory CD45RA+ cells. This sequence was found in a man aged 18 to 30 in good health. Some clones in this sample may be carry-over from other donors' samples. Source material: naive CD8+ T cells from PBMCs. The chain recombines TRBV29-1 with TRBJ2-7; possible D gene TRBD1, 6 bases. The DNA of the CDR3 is TGCAGCGCTGTCTCCGGGACAACGGGCGAGCAGTACTTC. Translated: CSAVSGTTGEQYF.